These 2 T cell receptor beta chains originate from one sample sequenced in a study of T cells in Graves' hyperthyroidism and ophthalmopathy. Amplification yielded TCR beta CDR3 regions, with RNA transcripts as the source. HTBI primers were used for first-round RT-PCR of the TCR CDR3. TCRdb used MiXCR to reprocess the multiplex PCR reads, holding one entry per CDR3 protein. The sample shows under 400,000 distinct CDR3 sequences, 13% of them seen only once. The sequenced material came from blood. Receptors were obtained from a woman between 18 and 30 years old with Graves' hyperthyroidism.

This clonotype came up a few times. CDR3 amino acids: CASSPYASRLDGEQFF. CDR3 nucleotides: TGTGCCAGCAGCCCCTATGCTAGCAGGTTAGACGGTGAGCAGTTCTTC. This chain links TRBV14 with TRBJ2-1, with D possibly being TRBD2 (5 bases). The V end lost 4 bases, the J end lost 9 bases, and 22 bases lay between the germline ends. Germline V gene lookup returns CDR1 SGHDN and CDR2 FVKESK. The CDR3 totals 16 residues.

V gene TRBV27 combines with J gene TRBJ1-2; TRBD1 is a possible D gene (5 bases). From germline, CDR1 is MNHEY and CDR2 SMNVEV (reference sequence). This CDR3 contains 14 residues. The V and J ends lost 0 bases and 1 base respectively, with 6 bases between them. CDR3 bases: TGTGCCAGCAGTTTATCGGGACTTAACTATGGCTACACCTTC. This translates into CASSLSGLNYGYTF.